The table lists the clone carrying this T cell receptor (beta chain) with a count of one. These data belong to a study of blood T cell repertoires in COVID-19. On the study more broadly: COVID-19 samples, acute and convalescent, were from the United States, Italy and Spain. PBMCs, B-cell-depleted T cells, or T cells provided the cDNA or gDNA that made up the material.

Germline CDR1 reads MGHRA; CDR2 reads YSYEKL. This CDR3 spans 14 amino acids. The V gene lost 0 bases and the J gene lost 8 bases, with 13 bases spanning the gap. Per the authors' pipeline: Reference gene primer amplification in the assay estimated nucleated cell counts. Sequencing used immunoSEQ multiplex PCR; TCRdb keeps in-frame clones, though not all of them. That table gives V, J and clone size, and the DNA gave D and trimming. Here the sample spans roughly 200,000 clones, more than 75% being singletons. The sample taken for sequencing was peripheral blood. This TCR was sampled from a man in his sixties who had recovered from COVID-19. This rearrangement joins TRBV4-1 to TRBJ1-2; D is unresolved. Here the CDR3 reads CASSQEPGFGGYTF. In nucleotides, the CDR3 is TGCGCCAGCAGCCAAGAGCCGGGATTCGGCGGCTACACCTTC.